This TCR beta chain emerged from a study of T cell responses to AZD1222 COVID-19 vaccine. Germline V gives CDR1 SNHLY, CDR2 FYNNEI. The V end was cut by 8 bases, the J end by 1 base, with 11 bases between. The CDR3 has 14 amino acids. Data came from immunoSEQ multiplex PCR; TCRdb stores just in-frame clones and leaves some out. The sample records roughly 120,000 clones, around nine tenths being singletons. As concerns this clone: No antigen is known for it.

Points from the study as a whole: Possibly, clonal diversity was underestimated; donors were largely white British and included more females. AZD1222 recipients seropositive at baseline numbered only six or seven.

J is TRBJ2-2 and V is TRBV2; D is unclear. The sequences come from peripheral blood, collected on day 0 of AZD1222 vaccination. The source of this sequence is an adult in good health. The CDR3 sequence: CASQTDLNTGELFF. In DNA, the CDR3 is TGTGCCAGCCAGACCGATCTGAACACCGGGGAGCTGTTTTTT.